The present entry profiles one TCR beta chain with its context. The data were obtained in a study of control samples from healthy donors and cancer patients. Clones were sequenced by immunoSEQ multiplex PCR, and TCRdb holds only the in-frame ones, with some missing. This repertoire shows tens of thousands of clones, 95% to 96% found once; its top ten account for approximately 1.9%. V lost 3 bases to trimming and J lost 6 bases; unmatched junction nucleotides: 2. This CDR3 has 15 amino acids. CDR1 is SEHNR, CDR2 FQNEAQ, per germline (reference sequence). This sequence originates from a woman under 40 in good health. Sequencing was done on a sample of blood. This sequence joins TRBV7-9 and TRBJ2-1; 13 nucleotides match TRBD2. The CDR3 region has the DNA TGTGCCAGCAGCTTGGGGACTAGCGGGGTCAATGAGCAGTTCTTC. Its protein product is CASSLGTSGVNEQFF.